This T cell receptor (beta chain) was sequenced during a study of T cell responses to AZD1222 COVID-19 vaccine. Generated by immunoSEQ multiplex PCR, the TCRdb table keeps only in-frame clones and is missing some. The profile shows some 130,000 clones, more than 85% of them singletons. Study-wide findings and caveats: Unmutated variant regions are reportedly the target of nearly half of TCRs that are spike-specific. Just six people given AZD1222 tested seropositive at baseline.

As regards this clone: What it binds is unknown.

The germline V gene encodes CDR1 MNHEY and CDR2 SVGAGI. Trimming took 8 bases from V and 7 from J, leaving 11 bases between them. The CDR3 runs 12 residues. The chain links TRBV6-5 to TRBJ2-2; TRBD2 might be the D (6 bases). This TCR derives from an adult who received the AZD1222 COVID-19 vaccine. The sequenced sample was peripheral blood, obtained 28 days after the second AZD1222 dose. The CDR3 loop is CASVRDFGELFF. DNA for the CDR3: TGTGCCAGCGTGAGGGACTTCGGGGAGCTGTTTTTT.